The T cell receptor (beta chain) under discussion was sequenced for a study of T cell changes during pregnancy in multiple sclerosis. The V end lost 1 base, the J end lost 7 bases, and 8 bases lay between the germline ends. This CDR3 has 13 residues. Germline values: CDR1 SGHTA, CDR2 FQGNSA. Libraries were prepared by immunoSEQ multiplex PCR; TCRdb keeps only in-frame clonotypes and omits some of them. Of about 100,000 clones in the sample, around 93% were seen once. The sequence came from a female donor in good health, enrolled as a control in a pregnancy study. The material sequenced was peripheral blood, taken in the third trimester of pregnancy. This chain joins TRBV7-2 and TRBJ1-5; D unresolved. The CDR3 DNA reads as TGTGCCAGCAGCTTAGTGGGAGACCAGCCCCAGCATTTT. Translated: CASSLVGDQPQHF.